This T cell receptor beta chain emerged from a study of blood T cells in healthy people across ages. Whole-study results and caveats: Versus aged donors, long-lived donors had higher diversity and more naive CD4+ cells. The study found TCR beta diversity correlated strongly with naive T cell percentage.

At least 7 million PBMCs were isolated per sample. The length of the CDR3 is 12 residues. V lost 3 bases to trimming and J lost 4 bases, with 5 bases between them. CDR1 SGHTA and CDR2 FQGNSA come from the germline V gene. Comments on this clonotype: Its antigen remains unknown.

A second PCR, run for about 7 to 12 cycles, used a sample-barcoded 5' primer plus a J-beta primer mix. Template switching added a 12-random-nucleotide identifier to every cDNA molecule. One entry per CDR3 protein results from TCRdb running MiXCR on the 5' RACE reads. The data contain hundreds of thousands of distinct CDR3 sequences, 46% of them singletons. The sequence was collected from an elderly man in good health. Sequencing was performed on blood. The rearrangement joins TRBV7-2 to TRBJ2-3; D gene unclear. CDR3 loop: CASSFPADTQYF. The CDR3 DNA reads TGTGCCAGCAGCTTCCCGGCAGATACGCAGTATTTT.